A single sample is the source of the 20 T cell receptor beta chains below, sequenced in a study of T cell changes during pregnancy in multiple sclerosis. The data were produced by immunoSEQ multiplex PCR, yet TCRdb's version contains in-frame clones alone and is incomplete. The sample records tens of thousands of clones, 85% to 95% being singletons. This specimen consisted of peripheral blood, obtained in the third trimester of pregnancy. The source of these receptors is a female donor with multiple sclerosis, enrolled in a pregnancy study.

The V gene is TRBV11-3, the J gene TRBJ1-1; 10 bases are a match to TRBD1. The trim removed 5 bases at V and 1 base at J, leaving 4 bases unmatched. Germline loops: CDR1 SGHNT, CDR2 YENEEA. This CDR3 comprises 15 residues. The CDR3 reads CASSAGTGENTEAFF. The DNA of the CDR3 is TGTGCCAGCAGCGCGGGGACAGGGGAGAACACTGAAGCTTTCTTT.

This clone was seen just once. The chain combines TRBV7-2 with TRBJ2-1; 7 bases fit TRBD2. CDR1 is SGHTA and CDR2 is FQGNSA in the germline V gene. V trimming: 5 bases; J trimming: 7 bases; junction bases outside the gene matches: 11. The CDR3 extends over 15 amino acids. DNA of the CDR3: TGTGCCAGCAGCCTGGGACTACCAGCTACTAATGAGCAGTTCTTC. Its protein is CASSLGLPATNEQFF.

J is TRBJ1-1 and V is TRBV25-1; the D is unclear. Germline CDR1 reads MGHDK; CDR2 reads SYGVNS. V was pared by 0 bases and J by 1 base, with 3 bases between. The CDR3 sequence is 13 residues long. CDR3 nucleotide sequence: TGTGCCAGCAGTGAATACGGGAACACTGAAGCTTTCTTT. Translating it yields CASSEYGNTEAFF.

This clone has more than one count but fewer than ten. The chain carries TRBV11-2 and TRBJ1-1; 8 positions match TRBD1. Per the germline V gene, CDR1 is SGHAT and CDR2 is FQNNGV. The CDR3 covers 15 residues. V trimming: 3 bases; J trimming: 0 bases; junction bases outside the gene matches: 3. This CDR3 is CASSFRQGLNTEAFF. The CDR3 coding sequence is TGTGCCAGCAGCTTTAGACAGGGGCTGAACACTGAAGCTTTCTTT.

The V and J genes are TRBV27 and TRBJ2-6; perhaps TRBD1 as D (5 bases). V lost 3 bases and J 5 bases, leaving 8 bases between the germline ends. The CDR3 is 14 residues long. The V gene's germline CDR1 is MNHEY and CDR2 SMNVEV (reference sequence). This chain's CDR3 is CASSFRGRANVLTF. The CDR3 bases are TGTGCCAGCAGTTTTAGGGGTAGGGCCAACGTCCTGACTTTC. Full variable domain (rest looked up from reference TRBV27 and TRBJ2-6): EAQVTQNPRYLITVTGKKLTVTCSQNMNHEYMSWYRQDPGLGLRQIYYSMNVEVTDKGDVPEGYKVSRKEKRNFPLILESPSPNQTSLYFCASSFRGRANVLTFGAGSRLTVL.

This chain links TRBV30 with TRBJ1-5; D is ambiguous. Trimming cost V 0 bases and J 8 bases, with 11 bases left between them. This CDR3 is built from 13 residues. Germline V gives CDR1 GTSNPN, CDR2 SVGIG (reference sequence). In nucleotides, the CDR3 is TGTGCCTGGAGTGTAGGCGGGTACGAGCCCCAGCATTTT. Translating it yields CAWSVGGYEPQHF.

The gene calls are TRBV18 and TRBJ2-5; 13 bases match TRBD2. The trim removed 1 base at V and 1 base at J, leaving 3 bases unmatched. The CDR3 runs 17 residues. Germline lookup yields CDR1 KGHSH and CDR2 LQKENI. This chain's CDR3 is CASSPLRTSGGQETQYF. Here the CDR3 DNA reads TGTGCCAGCTCACCACTCCGGACTAGCGGGGGCCAAGAGACCCAGTACTTC.

The chain has TRBV28 and TRBJ2-2; TRBD2 might be the D (5 bases). Germline V CDR1 and CDR2: MDHEN, SYDVKM. There are 16 residues in the CDR3. Trimming took off 2 bases at V and 0 bases at J, with 10 bases between the two ends. The DNA for the CDR3 is TGTGCCAGCAGTTTAGCAGCGGCCCCGAACACCGGGGAGCTGTTTTTT. Translated: CASSLAAAPNTGELFF.

The rearrangement joins TRBV5-1 to TRBJ1-1, with D hard to call. Looked up from germline, CDR1 is SGHRS and CDR2 is YFSETQ. The length of the CDR3 is 15 residues. V was trimmed by 4 bases and J by 1 base, leaving 14 bases between them. The DNA for the CDR3 is TGCGCCAGCAGCCCAGGAGGAGGAGGGAACACTGAAGCTTTCTTT. It encodes CASSPGGGGNTEAFF.

The chain uses TRBV5-1 and TRBJ2-2, with D perhaps matching TRBD2 (6 bases). The CDR3 is 15 residues long. The V end lost 3 bases, the J end lost 6 bases, and 15 bases lay between the germline ends. The germline V gene encodes CDR1 SGHRS and CDR2 YFSETQ. The CDR3 DNA reads as TGCGCCAGCAGCTCCGGGAGCCAGGCCTCCGGGGAGCTGTTTTTT. Protein sequence: CASSSGSQASGELFF.

This rearrangement joins TRBV5-1 to TRBJ1-1, with 9 bases identical to TRBD1. The ends lost 1 base at V and 0 bases at J; junction bases unmatched: 10. This CDR3 contains 18 residues. CDR1 and CDR2 (germline): SGHRS, YFSETQ. The CDR3 protein is CASSLKLGDRGLNTEAFF. CDR3 DNA sequence: TGCGCCAGCAGCTTGAAATTGGGTGACAGGGGGTTGAACACTGAAGCTTTCTTT.

The chain recombines TRBV10-3 with TRBJ2-1; TRBD2 might be the D (7 bases). The length of the CDR3 is 14 residues. The V and J ends lost 5 bases and 4 bases respectively, with 12 bases between them. Germline V gene data show CDR1 as ENHRY and CDR2 as SYGVKD. The CDR3 DNA reads as TGTGCCATCAGTCGCGGGGGCCGATACAATGAGCAGTTCTTC. This translates into CAISRGGRYNEQFF.

The chain links TRBV9 to TRBJ2-5; no firm D call. Germline CDR1 SGDLS, CDR2 YYNGEE. Trimming took off 3 bases at V and 2 bases at J, with 5 bases between the two ends. There are 12 residues in the CDR3. CDR3 protein: CASSAEQETQYF. The CDR3 DNA reads TGTGCCAGCAGCGCTGAGCAAGAGACCCAGTACTTC.

This clone came up once. The gene calls are TRBV7-9 and TRBJ2-3; 7 nucleotides agree with TRBD1. This CDR3 contains 14 residues. Germline trimming cut 4 bases from V and 4 bases from J; bases unmatched to any gene: 5. CDR1 is SEHNR and CDR2 is FQNEAQ in the germline V gene (reference sequence). Here the CDR3 reads CASSSGQVPDTQYF. The DNA of the CDR3 is TGTGCCAGCAGCTCCGGACAGGTTCCAGATACGCAGTATTTT.

The genes are TRBV7-3 and TRBJ2-1; TRBD2 matches at 9 bases. The CDR3 contains 13 residues. Germline V gene data show CDR1 as SGHTA and CDR2 as FQGTGA. The junction had 4 bases not matched to a gene; V was cut back by 5 bases and J by 8 bases. The CDR3 nucleotides are TGTGCCAGCAGCCTGACTAGCGGCCATGAGCAGTTCTTC. Its translation is CASSLTSGHEQFF.

The rearrangement joins TRBV21-1 to TRBJ2-7; the table calls TRBD1, which could not be checked here. TRBV21-1 represents a pseudogene. The CDR3 runs 15 residues. The CDR3 DNA reads as TGTGCCAGCAGCAAAACGCAGGGCGGCTCCTACGAGCAGTACTTC. Protein: CASSKTQGGSYEQYF.

The CDR3 loop is CASSLGGLGNEKLFF. CDR3 nucleotide sequence: TGTGCCAGCAGCTTAGGAGGGCTGGGTAATGAAAAACTGTTTTTT. The rearrangement links TRBV7-9 to TRBJ1-4; D ambiguous. V dropped 1 base and J dropped 4 bases, with 10 bases sitting between them. The germline CDR1 and CDR2 sequences are SEHNR and FQNEAQ (reference sequence). CDR3 size: 15 residues.

The chain combines TRBV5-4 with TRBJ2-5; TRBD1 matches 7 bases. Germline CDR1 is SGHNT and CDR2 is YYREEE (reference sequence). The CDR3 is 13 residues long. Trimming at V came to 3 bases and at J to 2 bases, leaving 1 base not matched to a gene. The CDR3 is CASSSGQQETQYF. The CDR3 DNA follows: TGTGCCAGCAGCTCGGGACAGCAAGAGACCCAGTACTTC.

For the CDR3, the DNA is TGTGCCAGTAGTATGAACAGGGATTCGAACACTGAAGCTTTCTTT. It encodes CASSMNRDSNTEAFF. The J gene is TRBJ1-1, the V gene TRBV19; weak D call: TRBD1 (6 bases). The germline V gene has CDR1 LNHDA and CDR2 SQIVND (reference sequence). V was clipped by 3 bases and J by 1 base, with 12 bases between them. The CDR3 runs to 15 residues.

The chain links TRBV28 to TRBJ1-2; 8 bases are shared with TRBD1. With 5 bases clipped from V and 5 bases from J, the junction kept 4 bases outside the gene matches. Germline V gives CDR1 MDHEN, CDR2 SYDVKM. The CDR3 loop spans 13 amino acids. The CDR3 loop is CASSGDRPYGYTF. DNA of the CDR3: TGTGCCAGCAGTGGGGACAGGCCTTATGGCTACACCTTC.